Each of the 22 T cell receptor beta chains below was sequenced from the same sample in a study of CD8+CD57+ T cells in acquired aplastic anemia. Using genomic DNA as the template, TCR beta VDJ and CDR3 profiling was carried out. Via MiXCR, TCRdb re-called the reads, giving one row per CDR3 protein. The sample carries about 210,000 distinct CDR3 sequences, around 32% recorded once. The material sequenced was sorted CD4+, CD8+, or CD8+CD57+ T cells (not recorded which) from PBMCs. All receptors derive from a human donor in good health, serving as a control.

This clonotype came up many times. V gene TRBV19 combines with J gene TRBJ2-5, with TRBD1 matching 8 bases. Trimming removed 3 bases from V and 7 bases from J; junction bases left unmatched: 7. The CDR3 loop spans 14 amino acids. Germline CDR1 and CDR2: LNHDA and SQIVND (reference sequence). CDR3 amino acids: CASSIGQGLGTQYF. The CDR3 bases are TGTGCCAGTAGTATCGGACAGGGTTTGGGGACCCAGTACTTC.

This clonotype was seen a few times. V is TRBV7-6 and J is TRBJ2-5, with D perhaps matching TRBD1 or TRBD2 (5 bases each). The V gene lost 4 bases and the J gene lost 6 bases, with 18 bases spanning the gap. Germline values: CDR1 SGHVS, CDR2 FNYEAQ. The CDR3 runs 15 residues. DNA of the CDR3: TGTGCCAGCAGCTCCGGCCTGAGGGGTTTAAAGACCCAGTACTTC. Encoded protein: CASSSGLRGLKTQYF.

This clonotype was seen a few times. This chain connects TRBV12-3 or TRBV12-4 to TRBJ2-7; 9 bases are shared with TRBD1. The junction had 12 bases not matched to a gene; V was cut back by 4 bases and J by 5 bases. This CDR3 region has 16 residues. CDR3 amino acids: CASSWGGGQGFHEQYF. The CDR3 coding sequence is TGTGCCAGCAGTTGGGGGGGGGGACAGGGCTTTCACGAGCAGTACTTC.

This chain connects TRBV18 to TRBJ1-2; 7 nucleotides agree with TRBD1. CDR1 and CDR2 from the germline V gene are KGHSH and LQKENI. This CDR3 comprises 13 residues. V lost 5 bases, J lost 3 bases, and 3 bases stayed unmatched. The DNA of the CDR3 is TGTGCCAGCTCAGAGGGGGCGGACTATGGCTACACCTTC. It codes for CASSEGADYGYTF.

Many counts were recorded for this clonotype. The V call is TRBV5-1, the J call TRBJ2-7; possibly TRBD1 for D (6 bases). The V and J ends lost 0 bases and 0 bases respectively, with 16 bases between them. The germline gives CDR1 SGHRS, CDR2 YFSETQ. The CDR3 covers 17 residues. The CDR3 loop reads CASSLVWDKGTSYEQYF. The CDR3 DNA sequence: TGCGCCAGCAGCTTGGTATGGGACAAGGGGACCTCCTACGAGCAGTACTTC.

The chain joins TRBV15 to TRBJ1-5; maybe TRBD1 (5 bases). This CDR3 comprises 13 residues. In germline, CDR1 is LNHNV, CDR2 YYDKDF (reference sequence). Deletions cut 3 bases from V and 16 bases from J, with 19 bases between. CDR3 residues: CATSSDGASILHF. The CDR3 coding sequence is TGTGCCACCAGCAGTGATGGGGCTTCCATACTCCATTTT. The variable domain in full, completed from reference TRBV15 and TRBJ1-5, reads DAMVIQNPRYQVTQFGKPVTLSCSQTLNHNVMYWYQQKSSQAPKLLFHYYDKDFNNEADTPDNFQSRRPNTSFCFLDIRSPGLGDTAMYLCATSSDGASILHFGDGTRLSIL.

This clonotype was seen many times. This chain connects TRBV6-1 to TRBJ2-7, with TRBD2 matching 8 bases. CDR1 is MNHNS and CDR2 is SASEGT in the germline V gene. This CDR3 has 15 amino acids. The trim removed 2 bases at V and 3 bases at J, leaving 6 bases unmatched. In nucleotides, the CDR3 is TGTGCCAGCAGTGAAAGCGGGAGTTCCCTCTACGAGCAGTACTTC. Amino acids: CASSESGSSLYEQYF.

The chain's CDR3 is CSAGLAGGTYEQYF. CDR3 DNA sequence: TGCAGTGCGGGACTAGCGGGGGGGACTTACGAGCAGTACTTC. J is TRBJ2-7 and V is TRBV20-1, with TRBD2 matching 16 bases. The CDR3 covers 14 residues. Germline CDR1 reads DFQATT; CDR2 reads SNEGSKA (reference sequence). Trimming removed 6 bases from V and 4 bases from J; junction bases left unmatched: 3.

The chain employs TRBV6-6 and TRBJ2-6; D is undetermined. Germline CDR1 is MNHNY and CDR2 is SVGAGI (reference sequence). The CDR3 is 17 residues long. The V end was cut by 6 bases, the J end by 0 bases, with 15 bases between. This CDR3 reads CASRYMEKSSGANVLTF. CDR3 nucleotide sequence: TGTGCCAGCAGGTACATGGAAAAGAGCTCTGGGGCCAACGTCCTGACTTTC.

The chain uses TRBV7-8 and TRBJ2-7, with D tentatively TRBD1 or TRBD2 (6 bases each). Germline V gene data show CDR1 as SGHVS and CDR2 as FQNEAQ. This CDR3 spans 15 amino acids. V gave up 5 bases and J gave up 2 bases, with 16 bases separating them. CDR3 nucleotide sequence: TGTGCCAGCAGCGTCGGAGGGACAACCACCTACGAGCAGTACTTC. Protein: CASSVGGTTTYEQYF.

J is TRBJ1-2 and V is TRBV19; D remains unclear. Germline lookup yields CDR1 LNHDA and CDR2 SQIVND (reference sequence). The CDR3 is made up of 15 amino acids. Trimming took off 3 bases at V and 2 bases at J, with 13 bases between the two ends. CDR3 in amino acids: CASSISGTGNYGYTF. CDR3 coding DNA: TGTGCCAGTAGTATCTCAGGTACCGGAAACTATGGCTACACCTTC.

Only a few counts were recorded for this clonotype. This chain joins TRBV6-5 and TRBJ1-5; D call uncertain. This CDR3 has 14 residues. Germline CDR1 MNHEY, CDR2 SVGAGI. V lost 3 bases, J lost 1 base, and 7 bases lay in between. In DNA form, the CDR3 reads TGTGCCAGCAGTTATAAGGGCAGCAATCAGCCCCAGCATTTT. Its protein product is CASSYKGSNQPQHF.

About this clonotype: It may be a read error: a sequence one base away is much more abundant. Here the CDR3 DNA reads TGTGCCAGCAGCTTAGTGGGCCAGCGGGAACTGTTTTTT. It specifies CASSLVGQRELFF. The chain employs TRBV7-6 and TRBJ1-4; no reliable D call. Looked up from germline, CDR1 is SGHVS and CDR2 is FNYEAQ. The CDR3 runs 13 residues. Trimming took 1 base from V and 12 from J, leaving 12 bases between them.

The rearrangement joins TRBV25-1 to TRBJ2-5, with 9 bases identical to TRBD2. The CDR3 is 14 amino acids. Germline CDR1 reads MGHDK; CDR2 reads SYGVNS. The CDR3 nucleotides read TGTGCTACGCGGGGGGGCGATCCGGAGGAGACCCAGTACTTC. Protein: CATRGGDPEETQYF.

With regard to this clonotype: A much larger clone lies one base from this, so it may be a read error. The J gene is TRBJ2-1, the V gene TRBV11-2; 7 bases fit TRBD2. Per the germline V gene, CDR1 is SGHAT and CDR2 is FQNNGV. This CDR3 contains 15 residues. CDR3 sequence: CANSAGVDSYNEQFF. For the CDR3, the DNA is TGTGCCAACAGCGCGGGGGTAGACTCTTACAATGAGCAGTTCTTC.

Many counts were recorded for this clonotype. The chain couples TRBV7-9 to TRBJ1-2; D ambiguous. CDR1 and CDR2 (germline): SEHNR, FQNEAQ (reference sequence). V dropped 5 bases and J dropped 6 bases, with 16 bases sitting between them. CDR3 length: 14 amino acids. The CDR3 region has the DNA TGTGCCAGCAGCCCCCTTCGGACGGGGAATGGCTACACCTTC. It codes for CASSPLRTGNGYTF.

This rearrangement joins TRBV7-2 to TRBJ2-2; D gene ambiguous. Germline V gene lookup returns CDR1 SGHTA and CDR2 FQGNSA. V dropped 8 bases and J dropped 8 bases, with 12 bases sitting between them. The CDR3 covers 12 residues. The chain's CDR3 is CASGGYVGELFF. CDR3 sequence (DNA): TGTGCCAGCGGTGGGTACGTGGGGGAGCTGTTTTTT.

This chain uses TRBV29-1 with TRBJ1-1, with a tentative D call TRBD1 (6 bases). Trimming left V 3 bases short and J 1 base short, with 9 bases between. This CDR3 comprises 13 residues. The V gene's germline CDR1 is SQVTM and CDR2 ANQGSEA. The CDR3 sequence: CSVDKTGNTEAFF. Written as DNA, the CDR3 is TGCAGCGTTGACAAGACAGGGAACACTGAAGCTTTCTTT.

The rearrangement links TRBV5-1 to TRBJ2-7, with 10 positions matching TRBD1. The CDR3 has 15 amino acids. V was clipped by 2 bases and J by 2 bases; unmatched bases: 4. Germline V CDR1 and CDR2: SGHRS, YFSETQ. The CDR3, as DNA: TGCGCCAGCAGCTTAGGTGGACAGGGGGCCTACGAGCAGTACTTC. Residues: CASSLGGQGAYEQYF.

This clonotype occurred a few times. V usage is TRBV7-9 and J usage is TRBJ1-2, with 7 positions matching TRBD1. The length of the CDR3 is 15 residues. V lost 5 bases and J lost 4; bases outside the gene matches: 10. Germline CDR1 reads SEHNR; CDR2 reads FQNEAQ (reference sequence). In DNA form, the CDR3 reads TGTGCCAGCAGCATCCGGGACAGCCAGATCTATGGCTACACCTTC. It translates to CASSIRDSQIYGYTF.

Of note for this clonotype: A read error may be the cause here, since a much bigger clone is one base away. V is TRBV7-8 and J is TRBJ2-5; tentatively, D is TRBD1 (5 bases). V was clipped by 3 bases and J by 4 bases, with 18 bases between them. The CDR3 has 16 amino acids. CDR1 and CDR2 (germline): SGHVS, FQNEAQ. The CDR3 region has the DNA TGTGCCAGCAGCTTTACAAGGGGCCCGACCGGAGAGACCCAGTACTTC. This encodes CASSFTRGPTGETQYF. Based on the CDR3 plus reference TRBV7-8 and TRBJ2-5, the full variable domain is GAGVSQSPRYKVAKRGQDVALRCDPISGHVSLFWYQQALGQGPEFLTYFQNEAQLDKSGLPSDRFFAERPEGSVSTLKIQRTQQEDSAVYLCASSFTRGPTGETQYFGPGTRLLVL.

This clonotype was observed once. With a much larger clone just one base away, this may be a read error. The chain employs TRBV19 and TRBJ1-4, with D unclear. Germline CDR1 is LNHDA and CDR2 is SQIVND (reference sequence). The CDR3 runs 13 residues. V was clipped by 2 bases and J by 7 bases, with 8 bases between them. CDR3 residues: CASSIWFSEKLFF. The CDR3 coding sequence is TGTGCCAGTAGTATATGGTTTAGTGAAAAACTGTTTTTT.